Sequencing of this T cell receptor beta chain was carried out in a study of blood T cell repertoires in COVID-19. Data came from immunoSEQ multiplex PCR; TCRdb stores just in-frame clones and leaves some out. Found here are about 40,000 clones, around 83% of them singletons; the top ten hold roughly 19%. V lost 5 bases and J 3 bases, leaving 11 bases between the germline ends. The CDR3 is 14 residues long. Germline values: CDR1 SNHLY, CDR2 FYNNEI. This TCR was sampled from a man aged 50-59 years in a cohort sampled during active COVID-19. The specimen sequenced was peripheral blood. The chain employs TRBV2 and TRBJ1-5; D ambiguous. CDR3 region: CASSFGGNNQPQHF. The CDR3 nucleotides are TGTGCCAGCAGTTTCGGCGGGAACAATCAGCCCCAGCATTTT. Supplemented by reference TRBV2 and TRBJ1-5, the full variable domain reads EPEVTQTPSHQVTQMGQEVILRCVPISNHLYFYWYRQILGQKVEFLVSFYNNEISEKSEIFDDQFSVERPDGSNFTLKIRSTKLEDSAMYFCASSFGGNNQPQHFGDGTRLSIL.